This record concerns one TCR beta chain sequence. Antigen specificity is unknown. The entry originates in a study of radiotherapy plus CTLA-4 blockade in lung cancer. Study-level results: Response was reportedly best predicted by early blood T cell clone dynamics, with interferon-beta.

Germline V CDR1 and CDR2: MNHEY, SMNVEV (reference sequence). Trimming shortened V by 3 bases and J by 3 bases, and 15 bases separated the two germline ends. CDR3 length: 15 residues. Libraries were prepared by immunoSEQ multiplex PCR; TCRdb keeps only in-frame clonotypes and omits some of them. The table shows tens of thousands of clones, with about 88% occurring only once. Focal radiation plus CTLA-4 blockade with ipilimumab was given to patients with chemo-refractory metastatic non-small-cell lung cancer. The receptor's source is a human donor with non-small cell lung cancer whose response to radiotherapy plus ipilimumab could not be evaluated. The material was peripheral blood, obtained from a patient treated with radiotherapy plus ipilimumab. The chain carries TRBV27 and TRBJ2-7; tentative D call: TRBD2 (7 bases). Here the CDR3 DNA reads TGTGCCAGCAGTTTTAGGGGGGGGGAATACTACGAGCAGTACTTC. As protein: CASSFRGGEYYEQYF.